Each of the 9 T cell receptor beta chains below was sequenced from the same sample in a study of blood T cell repertoires in COVID-19. Profiled with immunoSEQ multiplex PCR; TCRdb holds only in-frame clones, not every one. The sample consists of 200,000 or so clones, 82% of them appearing once. Sequenced: peripheral blood. These receptors originate from a human donor with acute or convalescent COVID-19. The donor label of this sample is uncertain.

The chain combines TRBV3-1 (or the pseudogene TRBV3-2) with TRBJ1-4, with 9 bases matching TRBD1. This CDR3 region has 15 residues. V was clipped by 2 bases and J by 7 bases; unmatched bases: 5. Germline V CDR1 and CDR2: LGHDT, YNNKEL (reference sequence). CDR3 sequence: CASSQIGTGPEKLFF. Written as DNA, the CDR3 is TGTGCCAGCAGCCAAATCGGGACAGGGCCTGAAAAACTGTTTTTT.

V gene TRBV7-3 combines with J gene TRBJ2-3; D is perhaps TRBD2 (5 bases). This CDR3 region has 12 residues. Trimming stripped 5 bases from V and 4 bases from J, with 7 bases between. CDR1 and CDR2 from the germline V gene are SGHTA and FQGTGA. In DNA, the CDR3 is TGTGCCAGCAGCCCCGGGGCAGATACGCAGTATTTT. Amino acid sequence: CASSPGADTQYF.

The V and J genes are TRBV19 and TRBJ2-1; 11 nucleotides align to TRBD2. The germline V gene encodes CDR1 LNHDA and CDR2 SQIVND (reference sequence). This CDR3 has 15 residues. V lost 3 bases to trimming and J lost 7 bases; unmatched junction nucleotides: 5. CDR3 in DNA: TGTGCCAGTAGTATGGGTACTAGCGGGAGAAATGAGCAGTTCTTC. This sequence encodes CASSMGTSGRNEQFF.

This sequence joins TRBV9 and TRBJ2-3; no definite D call. CDR1 and CDR2 from the germline V gene are SGDLS and YYNGEE. This CDR3 contains 15 residues. V shed 3 bases and J shed 2 bases, with 13 bases lying between them. This CDR3 is CASSGGQILTDTQYF. CDR3 coding DNA: TGTGCCAGCAGCGGTGGGCAGATCCTCACAGATACGCAGTATTTT.

This clone was picked up a small number of times. The chain links TRBV19 to TRBJ2-3, with D possibly TRBD2 on 5 matching bases. Germline lookup yields CDR1 LNHDA and CDR2 SQIVND (reference sequence). V was cut by 1 base and J by 3 bases, with 8 bases left in between. The CDR3 has 14 residues. CDR3: CASSIVRETDTQYF. The CDR3 DNA is TGTGCCAGTAGTATAGTAAGGGAGACAGATACGCAGTATTTT.

On this clone itself: Other nucleotide sequences in the sample specify the same CDR3. The gene calls are TRBV12-3 or TRBV12-4 and TRBJ2-7; D is possibly TRBD1 (6 bases). V was trimmed by 3 bases and J by 4 bases, leaving 10 bases between them. This CDR3 region has 13 residues. The CDR3 region has the DNA TGTGCCAGCAGTTTCGGCAGGGGTTACGAGCAGTACTTC. As protein: CASSFGRGYEQYF.

This clone has only a few counts. This chain connects TRBV11-2 to TRBJ2-4; TRBD1 agrees at 9 bases. CDR3 length: 13 amino acids. Germline CDR1 reads SGHAT; CDR2 reads FQNNGV. J gave up 7 bases and V 7 bases, and 5 bases lay outside the gene matches. Here the CDR3 reads CASKVTGGNIQYF. CDR3 DNA sequence: TGTGCCAGCAAGGTGACAGGGGGGAACATTCAGTACTTC.

This chain links TRBV15 with TRBJ2-1; no clear D gene. Germline V CDR1 and CDR2: LNHNV, YYDKDF (reference sequence). V was clipped by 0 bases and J by 4 bases, with 10 bases between them. This CDR3 contains 15 residues. Written as DNA, the CDR3 is TGTGCCACCAGCAGAGACCCAACACCTTACAATGAGCAGTTCTTC. Translated, it gives CATSRDPTPYNEQFF.

As regards this clone: The CDR3 end shows no conserved phenylalanine or tryptophan, and so a read error is likely. The DNA is left out, because the CDR3 cannot be placed on it with certainty; the CDR3 is given as TCRdb lists it. The rearrangement joins TRBV30 to TRBJ1-3. Germline CDR1 is GTSNPN and CDR2 is SVGIG (reference sequence). The CDR3 numbers 10 amino acids, ends counted. The CDR3 loop reads CAWSVPPPGI.